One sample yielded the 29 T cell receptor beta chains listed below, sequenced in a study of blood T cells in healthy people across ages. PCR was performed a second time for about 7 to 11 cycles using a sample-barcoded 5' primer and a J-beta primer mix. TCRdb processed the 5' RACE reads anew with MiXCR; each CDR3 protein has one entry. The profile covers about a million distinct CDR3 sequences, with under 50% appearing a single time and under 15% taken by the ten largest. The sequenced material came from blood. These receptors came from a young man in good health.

This chain's CDR3 is CAWSNTGRQETQYF. The CDR3 DNA sequence: TGTGCCTGGAGTAATACGGGCCGTCAAGAGACCCAGTACTTC. The chain couples TRBV30 to TRBJ2-5, with unresolved D. The ends were cut back, 2 bases at V and 2 bases at J, with 12 bases in the middle. This CDR3 spans 14 amino acids. CDR1 GTSNPN and CDR2 SVGIG come from the germline V gene (reference sequence).

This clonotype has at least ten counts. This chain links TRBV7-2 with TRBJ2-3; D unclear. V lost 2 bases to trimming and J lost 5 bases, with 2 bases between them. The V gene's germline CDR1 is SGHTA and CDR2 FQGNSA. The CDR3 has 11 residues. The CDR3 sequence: CASSLLDTQYF. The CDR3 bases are TGTGCCAGCAGCTTACTAGATACGCAGTATTTT.

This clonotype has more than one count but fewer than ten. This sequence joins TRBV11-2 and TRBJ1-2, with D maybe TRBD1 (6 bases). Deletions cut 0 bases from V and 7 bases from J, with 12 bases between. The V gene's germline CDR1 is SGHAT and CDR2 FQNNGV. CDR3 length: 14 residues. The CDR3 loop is CASSLDGTPAGYTF. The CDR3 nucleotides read TGTGCCAGCAGCTTAGATGGGACACCGGCTGGCTACACCTTC.

The CDR3 loop reads CASGPGTVTEAFF. CDR3 bases: TGCGCCAGCGGACCCGGGACGGTCACTGAAGCTTTCTTT. The chain couples TRBV5-1 to TRBJ1-1, with D tentatively TRBD1 (5 bases). Germline CDR1 and CDR2: SGHRS and YFSETQ. This CDR3 contains 13 residues. V lost 7 bases and J 4 bases, leaving 14 bases between the germline ends.

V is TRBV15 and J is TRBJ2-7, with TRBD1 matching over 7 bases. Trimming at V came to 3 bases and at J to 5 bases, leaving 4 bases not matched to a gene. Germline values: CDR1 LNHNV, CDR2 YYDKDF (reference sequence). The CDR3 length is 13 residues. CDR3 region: CATSSYRGNEQYF. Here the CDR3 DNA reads TGTGCCACCAGCAGTTACAGGGGCAACGAGCAGTACTTC.

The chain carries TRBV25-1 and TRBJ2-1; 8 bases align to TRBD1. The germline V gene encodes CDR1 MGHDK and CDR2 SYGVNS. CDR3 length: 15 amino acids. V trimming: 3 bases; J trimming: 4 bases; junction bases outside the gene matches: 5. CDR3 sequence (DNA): TGTGCCAGCAGTGACCGGGACAGGCCTTACAATGAGCAGTTCTTC. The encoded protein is CASSDRDRPYNEQFF. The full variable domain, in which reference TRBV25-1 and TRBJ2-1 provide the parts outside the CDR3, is EADIYQTPRYLVIGTGKKITLECSQTMGHDKMYWYQQDPGMELHLIHYSYGVNSTEKGDLSSESTVSRIRTEHFPLTLESARPSHTSQYLCASSDRDRPYNEQFFGPGTRLTVL.

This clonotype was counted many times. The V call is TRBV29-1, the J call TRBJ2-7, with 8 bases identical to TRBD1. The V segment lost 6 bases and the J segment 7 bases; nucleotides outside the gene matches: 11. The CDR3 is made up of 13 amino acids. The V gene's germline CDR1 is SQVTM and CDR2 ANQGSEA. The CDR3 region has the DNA TGCAGCGTGGAAACCGGGGACAGGAGTGAGCAGTACTTC. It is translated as CSVETGDRSEQYF.

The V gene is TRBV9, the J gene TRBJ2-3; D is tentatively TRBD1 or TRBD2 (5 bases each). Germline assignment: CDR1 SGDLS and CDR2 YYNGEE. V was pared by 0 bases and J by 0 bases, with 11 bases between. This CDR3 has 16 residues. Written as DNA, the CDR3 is TGTGCCAGCAGCGTAGAACGGGGCGGTAGCACAGATACGCAGTATTTT. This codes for CASSVERGGSTDTQYF. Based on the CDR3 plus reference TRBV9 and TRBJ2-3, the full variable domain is DSGVTQTPKHLITATGQRVTLRCSPRSGDLSVYWYQQSLDQGLQFLIQYYNGEERAKGNILERFSAQQFPDLHSELNLSSLELGDSALYFCASSVERGGSTDTQYFGPGTRLTVL.

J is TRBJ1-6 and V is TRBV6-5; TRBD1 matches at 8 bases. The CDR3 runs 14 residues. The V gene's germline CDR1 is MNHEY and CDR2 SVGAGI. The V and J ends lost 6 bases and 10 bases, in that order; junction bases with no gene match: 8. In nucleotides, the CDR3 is TGTGCCAGCAGAGGACAGGGCGGGATGTCACCCCTCCACTTT. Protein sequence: CASRGQGGMSPLHF.

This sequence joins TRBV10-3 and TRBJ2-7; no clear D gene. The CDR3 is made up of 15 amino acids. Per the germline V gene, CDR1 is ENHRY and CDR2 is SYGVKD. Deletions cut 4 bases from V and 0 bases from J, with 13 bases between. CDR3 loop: CAISARSVSSYEQYF. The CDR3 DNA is TGTGCCATCAGTGCTAGGTCGGTGAGCTCCTACGAGCAGTACTTC.

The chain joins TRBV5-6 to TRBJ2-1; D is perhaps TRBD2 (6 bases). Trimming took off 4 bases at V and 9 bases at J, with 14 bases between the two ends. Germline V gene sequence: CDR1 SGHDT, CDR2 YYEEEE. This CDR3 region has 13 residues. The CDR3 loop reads CASSVSSGGEQFF. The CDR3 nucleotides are TGTGCCAGCAGCGTATCTTCCGGGGGTGAGCAGTTCTTC.

CDR3 region: CASSQGSGTGNSPLHF. CDR3 bases: TGTGCCAGCAGCCAAGGTTCCGGGACAGGAAATTCACCCCTCCACTTT. V gene TRBV14 combines with J gene TRBJ1-6, with 8 bases that match TRBD1. The CDR3 contains 16 residues. V lost 1 base to trimming and J lost 7 bases; unmatched junction nucleotides: 6. Per the germline V gene, CDR1 is SGHDN and CDR2 is FVKESK.

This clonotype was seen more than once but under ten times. As DNA, the CDR3 is TGTGCCAGCATTATACAGGGGGCATCTTACGAGCAGTACTTC. This sequence encodes CASIIQGASYEQYF. The chain joins TRBV6-1 to TRBJ2-5; 9 bases are shared with TRBD1. The end of the DNA is better explained by TRBJ2-7, so the J call may be wrong. This CDR3 contains 14 residues. Germline assignment: CDR1 MNHNS and CDR2 SASEGT.

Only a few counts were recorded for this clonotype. DNA of the CDR3: TGCAGCGTTTCCCAGGGGGCTCGGTATGGCTACACCTTC. Translating it yields CSVSQGARYGYTF. The chain joins TRBV29-1 to TRBJ1-2; 8 nucleotides line up with TRBD1. After removal of 5 bases from V and 5 bases from J, the junction contained 7 bases not matched to a gene. Looked up from germline, CDR1 is SQVTM and CDR2 is ANQGSEA. The CDR3 length is 13 residues.

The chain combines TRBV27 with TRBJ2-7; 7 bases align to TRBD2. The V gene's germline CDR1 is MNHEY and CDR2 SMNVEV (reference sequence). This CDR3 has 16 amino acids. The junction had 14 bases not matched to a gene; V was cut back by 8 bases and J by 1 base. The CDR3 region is CASGALGGTKSYEQYF. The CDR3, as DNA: TGTGCCAGCGGCGCCTTGGGGGGGACGAAATCCTACGAGCAGTACTTC.

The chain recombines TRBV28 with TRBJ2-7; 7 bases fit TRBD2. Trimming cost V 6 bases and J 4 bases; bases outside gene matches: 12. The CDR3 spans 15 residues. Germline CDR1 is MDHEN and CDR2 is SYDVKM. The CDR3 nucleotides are TGTGCCAGCAGACGATTTGCGGGGGAACCTTACGAGCAGTACTTC. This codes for CASRRFAGEPYEQYF.

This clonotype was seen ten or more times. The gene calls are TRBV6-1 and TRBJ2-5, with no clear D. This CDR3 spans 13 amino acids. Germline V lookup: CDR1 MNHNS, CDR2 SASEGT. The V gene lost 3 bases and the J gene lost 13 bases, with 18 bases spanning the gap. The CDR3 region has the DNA TGTGCCAGCAGTGAGGCCCCCGGTTTCCCTCTGTACTTC. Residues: CASSEAPGFPLYF.

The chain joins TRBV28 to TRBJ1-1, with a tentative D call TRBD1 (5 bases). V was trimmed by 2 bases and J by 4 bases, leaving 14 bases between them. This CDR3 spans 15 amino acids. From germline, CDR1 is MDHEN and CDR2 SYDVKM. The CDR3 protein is CASSLPGHYGTEAFF. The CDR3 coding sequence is TGTGCCAGCAGTTTACCAGGGCATTACGGCACTGAAGCTTTCTTT. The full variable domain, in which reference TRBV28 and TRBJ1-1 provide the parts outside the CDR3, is DVKVTQSSRYLVKRTGEKVFLECVQDMDHENMFWYRQDPGLGLRLIYFSYDVKMKEKGDIPEGYSVSREKKERFSLILESASTNQTSMYLCASSLPGHYGTEAFFGQGTRLTVV.

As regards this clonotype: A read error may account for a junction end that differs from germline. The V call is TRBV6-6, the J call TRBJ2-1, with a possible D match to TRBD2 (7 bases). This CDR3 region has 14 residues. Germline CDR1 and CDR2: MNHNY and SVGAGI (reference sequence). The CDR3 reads CASSLGGAYSEQFF. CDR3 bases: TGTGCCAGCAGTCTAGGGGGGGCCTACAGTGAGCAGTTCTTC.

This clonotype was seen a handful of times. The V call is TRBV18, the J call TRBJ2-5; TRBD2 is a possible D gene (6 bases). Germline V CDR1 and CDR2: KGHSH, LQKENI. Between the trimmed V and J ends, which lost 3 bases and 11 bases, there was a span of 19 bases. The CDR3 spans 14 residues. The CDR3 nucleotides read TGTGCCAGCTCACCGCAATCCTTCCGGGAGTCACAGTACTTC. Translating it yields CASSPQSFRESQYF.

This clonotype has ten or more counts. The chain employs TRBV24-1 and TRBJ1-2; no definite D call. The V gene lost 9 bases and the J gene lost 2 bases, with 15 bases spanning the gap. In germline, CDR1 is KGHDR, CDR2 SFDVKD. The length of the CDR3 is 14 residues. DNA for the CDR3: TGTGCCACCTCGGCCGAGGACGGCAACTATGGCTACACCTTC. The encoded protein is CATSAEDGNYGYTF.

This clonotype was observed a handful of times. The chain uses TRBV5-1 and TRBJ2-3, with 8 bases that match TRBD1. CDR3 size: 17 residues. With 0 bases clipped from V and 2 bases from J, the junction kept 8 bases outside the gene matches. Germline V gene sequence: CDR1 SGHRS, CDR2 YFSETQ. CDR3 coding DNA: TGCGCCAGCAGCTTGGTACTCAGGGGGCATGTCACAGATACGCAGTATTTT. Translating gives CASSLVLRGHVTDTQYF.

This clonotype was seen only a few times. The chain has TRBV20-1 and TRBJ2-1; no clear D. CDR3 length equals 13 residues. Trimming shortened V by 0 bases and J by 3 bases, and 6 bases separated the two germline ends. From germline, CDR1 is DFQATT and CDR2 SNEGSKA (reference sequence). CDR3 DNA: TGCAGTGCTAGAGATTGGGTCTACAATGAGCAGTTCTTC. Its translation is CSARDWVYNEQFF.

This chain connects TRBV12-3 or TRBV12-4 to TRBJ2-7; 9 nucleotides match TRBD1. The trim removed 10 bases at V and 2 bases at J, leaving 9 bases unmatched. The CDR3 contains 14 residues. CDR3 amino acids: CATLRDRVPYEQYF. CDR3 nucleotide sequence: TGTGCCACCCTCCGGGACAGGGTACCCTACGAGCAGTACTTC.

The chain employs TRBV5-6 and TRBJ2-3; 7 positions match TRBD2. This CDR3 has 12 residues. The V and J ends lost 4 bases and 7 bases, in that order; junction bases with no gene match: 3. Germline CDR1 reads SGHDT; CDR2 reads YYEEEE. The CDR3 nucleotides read TGTGCCAGCAGCCGCGGGGGATATACGCAGTATTTT. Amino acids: CASSRGGYTQYF. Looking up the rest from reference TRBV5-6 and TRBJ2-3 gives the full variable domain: DAGVTQSPTHLIKTRGQQVTLRCSPKSGHDTVSWYQQALGQGPQFIFQYYEEEERQRGNFPDRFSGHQFPNYSSELNVNALLLGDSALYLCASSRGGYTQYFGPGTRLTVL.

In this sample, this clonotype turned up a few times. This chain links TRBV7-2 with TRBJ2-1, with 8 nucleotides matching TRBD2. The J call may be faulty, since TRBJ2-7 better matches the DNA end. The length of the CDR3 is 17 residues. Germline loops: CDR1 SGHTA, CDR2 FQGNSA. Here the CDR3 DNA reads TGTGCCAGCAGCTCTCGACGGGGGGGCAGGTCCTACAATGAGCAGTACTTC. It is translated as CASSSRRGGRSYNEQYF.

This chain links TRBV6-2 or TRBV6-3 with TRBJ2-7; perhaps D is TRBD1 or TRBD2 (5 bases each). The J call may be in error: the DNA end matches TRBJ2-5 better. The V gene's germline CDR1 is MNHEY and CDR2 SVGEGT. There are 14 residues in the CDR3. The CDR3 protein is CASSYMGVPETQYF. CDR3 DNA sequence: TGTGCCAGCAGTTATATGGGGGTTCCTGAGACCCAGTACTTC.

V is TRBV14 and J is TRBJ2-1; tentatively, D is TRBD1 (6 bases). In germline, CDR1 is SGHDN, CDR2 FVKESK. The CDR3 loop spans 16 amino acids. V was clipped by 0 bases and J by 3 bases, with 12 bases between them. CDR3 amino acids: CASSQDLGAIYNEQFF. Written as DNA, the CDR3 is TGTGCCAGCAGCCAAGATTTGGGGGCCATCTACAATGAGCAGTTCTTC.

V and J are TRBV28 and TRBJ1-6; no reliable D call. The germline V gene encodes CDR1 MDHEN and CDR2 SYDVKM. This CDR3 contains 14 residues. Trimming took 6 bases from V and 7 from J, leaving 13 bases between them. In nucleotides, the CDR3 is TGTGCCAGCAGCCCCGGTTCCGGGAATTCACCCCTCCACTTT. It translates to CASSPGSGNSPLHF.